The 28 T cell receptor beta chains listed next were all sequenced from one sample in a study of siplizumab effects on memory and regulatory T cells. Sequencing used immunoSEQ multiplex PCR; TCRdb keeps in-frame clones, though not all of them. The sample records some 120,000 clones, approximately 94% being singletons. The sequencing sample was made of non-Treg CD4+ T cells sorted from blood. Every receptor here comes from a human donor in good health.

The genes are TRBV19 and TRBJ1-2; D unclear. V was trimmed by 2 bases and J by 3 bases, leaving 4 bases between them. Germline V gives CDR1 LNHDA, CDR2 SQIVND (reference sequence). The CDR3 has 12 amino acids. The CDR3 reads CASSIYDYGYTF. CDR3 DNA: TGTGCCAGTAGTATATATGACTATGGCTACACCTTC.

CDR3 in DNA: TGTGCCAGCAGCCTGGGGGTCAACTCGCGAAATGAGCAGTTCTTC. Its protein product is CASSLGVNSRNEQFF. The chain links TRBV5-8 to TRBJ2-1, with D possibly being TRBD1 or TRBD2 (5 bases each). The CDR3 loop spans 15 amino acids. Germline CDR1 SGHTS, CDR2 YDEGEE. V was trimmed by 4 bases and J by 7 bases, leaving 18 bases between them.

This chain uses TRBV5-1 with TRBJ2-7, with D perhaps TRBD1 (6 bases). CDR1 and CDR2 (germline): SGHRS, YFSETQ. The V end lost 7 bases, the J end lost 2 bases, and 16 bases lay between the germline ends. There are 14 residues in the CDR3. The CDR3, as DNA: TGCGCCAGCGGGTACAGGGTCGGTGCCTACGAGCAGTACTTC. It translates to CASGYRVGAYEQYF.

The chain uses TRBV2 and TRBJ2-6, with D possibly TRBD2 on 5 matching bases. This CDR3 comprises 16 residues. Germline V lookup: CDR1 SNHLY, CDR2 FYNNEI. Trimming removed 9 bases from V and 4 bases from J, with 19 bases in between. DNA for the CDR3: TGTGCCAGGAGGGTGGGGAAGTCGACCGGGGCCAACGTCCTGACTTTC. Translated: CARRVGKSTGANVLTF.

The chain uses TRBV11-2 and TRBJ2-7; 9 positions match TRBD2. Germline assignment: CDR1 SGHAT and CDR2 FQNNGV. The V and J ends lost 5 bases and 0 bases, in that order; junction bases with no gene match: 5. This CDR3 has 15 residues. CDR3 sequence: CASSLSGSASYEQYF. CDR3 in DNA: TGTGCCAGCAGCCTTAGCGGGAGCGCCTCCTACGAGCAGTACTTC.

The V and J genes are TRBV27 and TRBJ2-4, with D possibly TRBD1 on 6 matching bases. The CDR3 totals 16 residues. V dropped 4 bases and J dropped 0 bases, with 13 bases sitting between them. The germline gives CDR1 MNHEY, CDR2 SMNVEV (reference sequence). The CDR3 loop is CASSSGQILAKNIQYF. The CDR3 nucleotides are TGTGCCAGCAGTTCCGGACAGATTCTAGCCAAAAACATTCAGTACTTC.

The V call is TRBV10-1, the J call TRBJ2-7; tentative D call: TRBD2 (5 bases). The V and J ends lost 6 bases and 0 bases respectively, with 9 bases between them. The CDR3 spans 13 residues. Per the germline V gene, CDR1 is WNHNN and CDR2 is SYGVQD (reference sequence). CDR3 in amino acids: CASRGRSSYEQYF. The CDR3 DNA is TGCGCCAGCAGAGGGAGAAGCTCCTACGAGCAGTACTTC.

The rearrangement uses TRBV5-4 and TRBJ1-1; no clear D gene. Trimming stripped 2 bases from V and 0 bases from J, with 11 bases between. The CDR3 is 15 amino acids. Germline lookup yields CDR1 SGHNT and CDR2 YYREEE (reference sequence). CDR3 sequence (DNA): TGTGCCAGCAGCTTTGGGTGGGGTGTGAACACTGAAGCTTTCTTT. Protein sequence: CASSFGWGVNTEAFF.

V gene TRBV7-7 combines with J gene TRBJ2-1; weak D call: TRBD2 (6 bases). Germline V gene data show CDR1 as SSHAT and CDR2 as FNYEAQ (reference sequence). The CDR3 runs to 15 residues. The V end lost 1 base, the J end lost 8 bases, and 15 bases lay between the germline ends. The CDR3 is CASSLGLALGDEQFF. Here the CDR3 DNA reads TGTGCCAGCAGCTTAGGTCTAGCGTTAGGGGATGAGCAGTTCTTC.

The V and J genes are TRBV29-1 and TRBJ2-1, with D possibly being TRBD2 (5 bases). This CDR3 has 10 amino acids. Looked up from germline, CDR1 is SQVTM and CDR2 is ANQGSEA. For the CDR3, the DNA is TGCAGTGTCCACGCGGGTGAGCAGTTCTTC. Translation gives CSVHAGEQFF.

The chain joins TRBV6-6 to TRBJ2-3, with no clear D. CDR1 and CDR2 (germline): MNHNY, SVGAGI (reference sequence). The V and J ends lost 7 bases and 4 bases respectively, with 15 bases between them. CDR3 size: 14 residues. The CDR3 reads CASTRHSPADTQYF. The DNA of the CDR3 is TGTGCCAGCACCCGCCACAGCCCGGCAGATACGCAGTATTTT.

The chain employs TRBV6-1 and TRBJ2-1; D gene unclear. The CDR3 has 12 residues. The germline gives CDR1 MNHNS, CDR2 SASEGT. The ends were cut back, 5 bases at V and 4 bases at J, with 6 bases in the middle. This CDR3 reads CASSLQYNEQFF. The CDR3 DNA sequence: TGTGCCAGCAGTCTACAGTACAATGAGCAGTTCTTC.

The chain carries TRBV18 and TRBJ2-5, with 10 bases aligning to TRBD2. Germline values: CDR1 KGHSH, CDR2 LQKENI. The V segment lost 3 bases and the J segment 2 bases; nucleotides outside the gene matches: 3. CDR3 size: 15 residues. The CDR3 DNA sequence: TGTGCCAGCTCACCCCTAGCGGGGGCACAAGAGACCCAGTACTTC. Translating it yields CASSPLAGAQETQYF.

The V and J genes are TRBV18 and TRBJ2-2; TRBD1 might be the D (6 bases). Germline CDR1 and CDR2: KGHSH and LQKENI. Deletions cut 5 bases from V and 4 bases from J, with 11 bases between. The length of the CDR3 is 14 residues. The CDR3 loop reads CASSSQQGTGELFF. DNA for the CDR3: TGTGCCAGCTCATCGCAACAGGGCACCGGGGAGCTGTTTTTT.

This sequence joins TRBV27 and TRBJ1-5; D remains ambiguous. Per germline, CDR1 MNHEY and CDR2 SMNVEV (reference sequence). The CDR3 consists of 14 residues. The V end lost 6 bases, the J end lost 1 base, and 10 bases lay between the germline ends. Here the CDR3 DNA reads TGTGCCAGCAGACCCGGACGGAGCAATCAGCCCCAGCATTTT. It yields the protein CASRPGRSNQPQHF.

The chain couples TRBV28 to TRBJ1-2; 12 positions agree with TRBD1. The CDR3 sequence is 18 residues long. Per the germline V gene, CDR1 is MDHEN and CDR2 is SYDVKM. Trimming took 5 bases from V and 4 from J; bases not matched to a gene: 14. CDR3 bases: TGTGCCAGCAGTGCCCTGGGACAGGGGGCGCCGTATAGCTATGGCTACACCTTC. Protein: CASSALGQGAPYSYGYTF.

This clone was found a few times. The genes are TRBV18 and TRBJ1-1; TRBD1 is a possible D gene (5 bases). Germline V lookup: CDR1 KGHSH, CDR2 LQKENI. This CDR3 comprises 13 residues. V was clipped by 0 bases and J by 8 bases, with 10 bases between them. The CDR3 DNA reads as TGTGCCAGCTCACCACCGGGACGGGACGAAGCTTTCTTT. Translating it yields CASSPPGRDEAFF.

This chain uses TRBV29-1 with TRBJ1-3; D is undetermined. Trimming left V 4 bases short and J 6 bases short, with 13 bases between. CDR3 size: 13 residues. Germline assignment: CDR1 SQVTM and CDR2 ANQGSEA. This CDR3 reads CSVGVTLANTIYF. In DNA, the CDR3 is TGCAGCGTTGGAGTAACTCTGGCAAACACCATATATTTT.

The rearrangement joins TRBV5-1 to TRBJ2-1, with TRBD2 matching 12 bases. Germline V gives CDR1 SGHRS, CDR2 YFSETQ. The V and J ends lost 4 bases and 9 bases, in that order; junction bases with no gene match: 2. The CDR3 has 13 residues. In DNA form, the CDR3 reads TGCGCCAGCAGCGGACTAGCGGGATTTGAGCAGTTCTTC. Encoded protein: CASSGLAGFEQFF. Looking up the rest from reference TRBV5-1 and TRBJ2-1 gives the full variable domain: KAGVTQTPRYLIKTRGQQVTLSCSPISGHRSVSWYQQTPGQGLQFLFEYFSETQRNKGNFPGRFSGRQFSNSRSEMNVSTLELGDSALYLCASSGLAGFEQFFGPGTRLTVL.

This clone is a singleton in its sample. V is TRBV14 and J is TRBJ2-7, with 10 bases matching TRBD2. This CDR3 has 16 amino acids. Germline CDR1 is SGHDN and CDR2 is FVKESK. The V and J ends lost 1 base and 5 bases, in that order; junction bases with no gene match: 8. In DNA form, the CDR3 reads TGTGCCAGCAGCCAAGTCAAGCGGGAGGGCCCTCACGAGCAGTACTTC. Translated: CASSQVKREGPHEQYF.

The CDR3 loop reads CSVLGRLAGSYNEQFF. In DNA, the CDR3 is TGCAGCGTTTTGGGGAGACTAGCGGGCTCCTACAATGAGCAGTTCTTC. J is TRBJ2-1 and V is TRBV29-1; TRBD2 agrees at 10 bases. Trimming cost V 5 bases and J 0 bases; bases outside gene matches: 7. This CDR3 spans 16 amino acids. Germline V gene lookup returns CDR1 SQVTM and CDR2 ANQGSEA.

The count of this clone is one. V and J are TRBV6-5 and TRBJ1-3; 9 bases agree with TRBD1. V dropped 5 bases and J dropped 7; count of bases not matched to a gene: 9. Germline lookup yields CDR1 MNHEY and CDR2 SVGAGI. The CDR3 extends over 15 amino acids. CDR3 amino acids: CASSMDRGSGNTIYF. The CDR3 DNA follows: TGTGCCAGCAGTATGGACAGGGGAAGCGGGAACACCATATATTTT.

V gene TRBV6-5 combines with J gene TRBJ2-6, with D possibly matching TRBD1 (5 bases). Between the trimmed V and J ends, which lost 6 bases and 0 bases, there was a span of 9 bases. There are 15 residues in the CDR3. Germline-derived CDR1 and CDR2 are MNHEY and SVGAGI. The CDR3 sequence is CASSRQFSGANVLTF. CDR3 nucleotides: TGTGCCAGCAGCAGACAGTTCTCTGGGGCCAACGTCCTGACTTTC.

The chain has TRBV9 and TRBJ2-1; 7 positions match TRBD1. CDR3 size: 15 residues. Germline V CDR1 and CDR2: SGDLS, YYNGEE. V was pared by 2 bases and J by 2 bases, with 4 bases of the junction left unmatched. The CDR3 region has the DNA TGTGCCAGCAGCGTTGGGACAGCTGCCTACAATGAGCAGTTCTTC. Translation gives CASSVGTAAYNEQFF.

The rearrangement uses TRBV2 and TRBJ1-3; no clear D gene. From germline, CDR1 is SNHLY and CDR2 FYNNEI. The CDR3 sequence is 12 residues long. Trimming shortened V by 10 bases and J by 0 bases, and 7 bases separated the two germline ends. The CDR3: CATASSGNTIYF. In DNA form, the CDR3 reads TGTGCCACTGCGAGCTCTGGAAACACCATATATTTT.

The chain recombines TRBV29-1 with TRBJ2-7; D may be TRBD1 or TRBD2 (6 bases each). CDR1 SQVTM and CDR2 ANQGSEA come from the germline V gene. V lost 4 bases, J lost 4 bases, and 14 bases lay in between. This CDR3 has 13 residues. The CDR3 DNA follows: TGCAGCGTTGGGGGGGCTGAAAAGTACGAGCAGTACTTC. It yields the protein CSVGGAEKYEQYF.

The chain uses TRBV6-5 and TRBJ1-5, with 8 bases identical to TRBD1. Germline CDR1 and CDR2: MNHEY and SVGAGI. The V segment lost 5 bases and the J segment 3 bases; nucleotides outside the gene matches: 6. CDR3 length: 15 amino acids. CDR3 in DNA: TGTGCCAGCAGTCCGCAGGGGGCCTACAATCAGCCCCAGCATTTT. This translates into CASSPQGAYNQPQHF.

The rearrangement joins TRBV23-1 to TRBJ2-7, with 7 positions matching TRBD1. TRBV23-1 has ORF status, its function being uncertain. This CDR3 comprises 14 residues. V shed 2 bases and J 2 bases; nucleotides not matched to a gene: 3. CDR3 bases: TGCGCCAGCAGTCAACGGGACAGCACCTACGAGCAGTACTTC. Amino acid sequence: CASSQRDSTYEQYF.